The T cell receptor beta chain under discussion was sequenced for a study of T-cell memory formation after mild COVID-19. Study conclusions and caveats: CD4+ contracting clones were mainly CM and EM; CD8+ ones, EMRA.

As regards this clonotype: Its antigen is not identified.

TCRdb redid the calling of the 5' RACE reads with MiXCR, one entry per CDR3 protein. This sample has over 450,000 distinct CDR3 sequences; 20% occur once, and the top ten carry about 12%. Specimen: PBMCs or a T cell subset sorted from them (not recorded which). The clonotype comes from an adult woman who had mild COVID-19 (a few samples of this study predate the infection). Cell type and time point are not known.

Here the CDR3 DNA reads TGTGCCAGCAGCTTAGGGTCCGGGGTTCGAGGAGAGACCCAGTACTTC. This gives the protein CASSLGSGVRGETQYF. This rearrangement joins TRBV7-8 to TRBJ2-5; D is possibly TRBD2 (5 bases). There are 16 residues in the CDR3. The germline V gene encodes CDR1 SGHVS and CDR2 FQNEAQ. V was pared by 1 base and J by 4 bases, with 16 bases between.